This TCR beta chain was documented in a study of long-term antiretroviral therapy in people with HIV. In germline, CDR1 is KGHSH, CDR2 LQKENI. The CDR3 length is 16 residues. Between the trimmed V and J ends, which lost 5 bases and 0 bases, there was a span of 11 bases. On this clone: Its target is not known.

The study, taken as a whole, reports: Spans of CDR3 length were tighter for HIV repertoires than for controls.

At the survey level, the v3.0 immunoSEQ assay was run. Profiled with immunoSEQ multiplex PCR; TCRdb holds only in-frame clones, not every one. The sample carries 30,000 to 40,000 clones, over 75% recorded once. Two or more post-ART PBMC samples, plus at least one pre-ART sample, were available for each donor. The V gene is TRBV18, the J gene TRBJ2-6; D may be TRBD1 (5 bases). Sequencing used unsorted PBMCs, obtained 1.5 years after starting antiretroviral therapy. This TCR came from a man aged 18 to 29 with HIV. The CDR3 region has the DNA TGTGCCAGCTCAGGCCAACAGGCCTCTGGGGCCAACGTCCTGACTTTC. This sequence encodes CASSGQQASGANVLTF.